The sequence of this T cell receptor (beta chain) was determined in a study of post-analysis software for immune sequencing data. Unique molecular identifiers were present in the TCR beta cDNA libraries. One entry per CDR3 protein results from TCRdb running MiXCR on the PCR reads. Of 400,000 to 500,000 distinct CDR3 sequences listed, more than 30% are singletons. Note on this clonotype: Its antigen is not known.

Germline lookup yields CDR1 DFQATT and CDR2 SNEGSKA (reference sequence). CDR3 length: 13 residues. V lost 4 bases, J lost 0 bases, and 10 bases lay in between. General study results and limits: Compared with controls, patients showed significantly lower normalized Chao1 diversity. Compared with controls, patients had more of five TRBV segments, including TRBV5-6, TRBV5-1 and TRBV20-1. Strong same-batch co-clustering of samples appeared with F measure clustering.

This chain connects TRBV20-1 to TRBJ2-7; the D gene could be TRBD1 or TRBD2 (5 bases each). The TCR originated in a girl aged 2 to 10 with multiple sclerosis. Sequencing was carried out using blood. The CDR3 DNA sequence: TGCAGTGCTATGGGGACCATCTCCTACGAGCAGTACTTC. Translation: CSAMGTISYEQYF.